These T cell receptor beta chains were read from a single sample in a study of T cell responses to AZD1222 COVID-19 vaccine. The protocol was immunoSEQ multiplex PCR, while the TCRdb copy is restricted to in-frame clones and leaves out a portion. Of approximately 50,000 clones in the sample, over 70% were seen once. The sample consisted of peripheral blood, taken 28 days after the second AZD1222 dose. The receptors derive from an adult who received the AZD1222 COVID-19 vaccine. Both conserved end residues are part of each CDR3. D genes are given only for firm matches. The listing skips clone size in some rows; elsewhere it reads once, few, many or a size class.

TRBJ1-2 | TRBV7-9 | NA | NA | TGTGCCAGCAGCTTAGGGTTTGCTGGCTACACCTTC | CASSLGFAGYTF
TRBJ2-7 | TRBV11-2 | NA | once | TGTGCCAGCAGCTTAGGCTCGGGACCTCCCTACGAGCAGTACTTC | CASSLGSGPPYEQYF
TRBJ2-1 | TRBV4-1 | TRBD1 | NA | TGCGCCAGCAGCCCCGGGACAGGGGAATTCAATGAGCAGTTCTTC | CASSPGTGEFNEQFF
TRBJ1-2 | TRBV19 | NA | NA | TGTGCCAGTAGTCCAGATTCCTATGGCTACACCTTC | CASSPDSYGYTF
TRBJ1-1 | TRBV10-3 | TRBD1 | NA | TGTGCCATCAGTCCTAGACAGGGGGCAGGGTACACTGAAGCTTTCTTT | CAISPRQGAGYTEAFF
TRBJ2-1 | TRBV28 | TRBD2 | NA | TGTGCCAGCAGTATCCGGACTAGCATCTACGACAATGAGCAGTTCTTC | CASSIRTSIYDNEQFF
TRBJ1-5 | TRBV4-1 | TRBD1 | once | TGCGCCAGCAGCCCCCAGGAGGGACAGGGAGTTAATCAGCCCCAGCATTTT | CASSPQEGQGVNQPQHF
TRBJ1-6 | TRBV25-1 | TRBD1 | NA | TGTGCCAGCAGTGAGGGACAGGGTGGCCGCTCACCCCTCCACTTT | CASSEGQGGRSPLHF
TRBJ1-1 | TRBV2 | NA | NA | TGTGCCAGCAGTTCTGAGGGGATGAACACTGAAGCTTTCTTT | CASSSEGMNTEAFF
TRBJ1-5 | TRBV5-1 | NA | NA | TGCGCCAGCTTGTTGAGGGGAGACCAGCCCCAGCATTTT | CASLLRGDQPQHF
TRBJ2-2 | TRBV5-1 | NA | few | TGCGCCAGCAGACATTTAGTGGGGGAGCTGTTTTTT | CASRHLVGELFF
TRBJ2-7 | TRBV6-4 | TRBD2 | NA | TGTGCCAGCATTACCGGGACTAGCGTTCCCTACGAGCAGTACTTC | CASITGTSVPYEQYF
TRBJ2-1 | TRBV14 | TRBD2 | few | TGTGCCAGCAGCCAAGATTACGGGGGGACCTACAATGAGCAGTTCTTC | CASSQDYGGTYNEQFF
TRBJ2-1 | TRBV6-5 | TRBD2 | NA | TGTGCCAGCAGGGTAGCGGGAGGGACCTACAATGAGCAGTTCTTC | CASRVAGGTYNEQFF
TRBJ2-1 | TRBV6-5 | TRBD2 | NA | TGTGCCAGCAGTCCCGTGGAGCGGGATATCAATGAGCAGTTCTTC | CASSPVERDINEQFF
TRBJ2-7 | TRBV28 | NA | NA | TGTGCCAGCAGTTTATGGGCCGACTCCTCCTACGAGCAGTACTTC | CASSLWADSSYEQYF
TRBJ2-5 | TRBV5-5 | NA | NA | TGTGCCAGCAGCTTGGAGTCCCTCGGATCGGAGACCCAGTACTTC | CASSLESLGSETQYF
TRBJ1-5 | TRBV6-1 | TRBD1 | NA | TGTGCCAGCAGTGCCACTGGACAGGGGGCAAATCAGCCCCAGCATTTT | CASSATGQGANQPQHF
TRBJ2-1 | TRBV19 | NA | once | TGTGCCAGTAGTATAGGCCCCAATGAGCAGTTCTTC | CASSIGPNEQFF
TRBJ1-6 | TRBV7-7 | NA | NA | TGTGCTAGCAGCGTGGCGATTAATTCACCCCTCCACTTT | CASSVAINSPLHF
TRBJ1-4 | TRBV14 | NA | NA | TGTGCCAGCAGCCGGGGGATTGCGACTAATGAAAAACTGTTTTTT | CASSRGIATNEKLFF
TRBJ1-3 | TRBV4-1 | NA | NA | TGCGCCAGCAGCCAAGTCTTTGCCTCTACCCCCTCTGGAAACACCATATATTTT | CASSQVFASTPSGNTIYF
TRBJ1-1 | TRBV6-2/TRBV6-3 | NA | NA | TGTGCCAGCAGTTTCTCTAGGAACACTGAAGCTTTCTTT | CASSFSRNTEAFF
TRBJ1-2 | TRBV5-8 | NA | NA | TGTGCCAGCCAGGCTCCCTACTATGGCTACACCTTC | CASQAPYYGYTF
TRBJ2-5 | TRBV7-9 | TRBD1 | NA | TGTGCCAGCAGCCCCGGGACAGGGGGTGAGACCCAGTACTTC | CASSPGTGGETQYF
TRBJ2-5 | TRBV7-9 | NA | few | TGTGCCAGCAGCTTAGGAAGGACCCCGGAGACCCAGTACTTC | CASSLGRTPETQYF
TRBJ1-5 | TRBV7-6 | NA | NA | TGTGCCAGCAGCCTCTCGGACAGCAGCAATCAGCCCCAGCATTTT | CASSLSDSSNQPQHF
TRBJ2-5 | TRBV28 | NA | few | TGTGCCAGCAGCGGCAGGGCTTGGATACAAGAGACCCAGTACTTC | CASSGRAWIQETQYF
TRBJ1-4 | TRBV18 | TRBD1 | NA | TGTGCCAGCGCCTACAGGGGGGCCGCAACTAATGAAAAACTGTTTTTT | CASAYRGAATNEKLFF
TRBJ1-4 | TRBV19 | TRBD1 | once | TGTGCCAGTACCGAAACCGACCGGGACAGGGCCACAACTAATGAAAAACTGTTTTTT | CASTETDRDRATTNEKLFF
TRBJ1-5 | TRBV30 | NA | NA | TGTGCCTGGACCGACCAGGGTAATCAGCCCCAGCATTTT | CAWTDQGNQPQHF
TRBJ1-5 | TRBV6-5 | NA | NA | TGTGCCAGCAGTTACTCGATATCTAGCAATCAGCCCCAGCATTTT | CASSYSISSNQPQHF
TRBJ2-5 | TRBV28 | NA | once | TGTGCCAGCAGTCCCCCTGCGACAGAGACCCAGTACTTC | CASSPPATETQYF
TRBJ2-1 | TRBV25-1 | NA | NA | TGTGCCAGCACGGAGGGGGGGTACAATGAGCAGTTCTTC | CASTEGGYNEQFF